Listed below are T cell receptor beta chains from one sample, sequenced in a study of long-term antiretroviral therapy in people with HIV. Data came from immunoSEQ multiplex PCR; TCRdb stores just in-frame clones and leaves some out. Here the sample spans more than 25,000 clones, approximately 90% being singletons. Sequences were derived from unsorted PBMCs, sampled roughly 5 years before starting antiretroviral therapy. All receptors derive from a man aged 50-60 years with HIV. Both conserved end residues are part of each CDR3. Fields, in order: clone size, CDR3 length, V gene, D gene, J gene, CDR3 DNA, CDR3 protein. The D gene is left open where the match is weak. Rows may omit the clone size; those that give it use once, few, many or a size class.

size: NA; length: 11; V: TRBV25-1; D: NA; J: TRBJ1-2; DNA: TGTGCCAGCAGGTCACGGAGTGGCTACACCTTC; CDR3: CASRSRSGYTF
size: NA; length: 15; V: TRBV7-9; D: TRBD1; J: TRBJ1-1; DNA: TGTGCCAGCAGGGACCGGGACAGGGGAAACACTGAAGCTTTCTTT; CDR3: CASRDRDRGNTEAFF
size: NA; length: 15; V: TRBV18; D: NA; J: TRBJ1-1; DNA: TGTGCCAGCTCACCCTGGACACTTCAAAGCACTGAAGCTTTCTTT; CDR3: CASSPWTLQSTEAFF
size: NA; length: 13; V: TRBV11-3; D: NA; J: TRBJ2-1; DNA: TGTGCCAGCAGCCCCTCAGATAACAATGAGCAGTTCTTC; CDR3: CASSPSDNNEQFF
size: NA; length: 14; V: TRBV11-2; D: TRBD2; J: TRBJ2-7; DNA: TGTGCCAGCAGTCGGACTAGCGGGAACTACGAGCAGTACTTC; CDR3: CASSRTSGNYEQYF
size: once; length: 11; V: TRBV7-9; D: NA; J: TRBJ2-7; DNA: TGTGCCAGCAGCCGACTCTACGAGCAGTACTTC; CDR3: CASSRLYEQYF
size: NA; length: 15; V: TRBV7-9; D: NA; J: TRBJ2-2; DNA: TGTGCCAGCAGCCTACCCAGGCGCGGGACCGGGGAGCTGTTTTTT; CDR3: CASSLPRRGTGELFF
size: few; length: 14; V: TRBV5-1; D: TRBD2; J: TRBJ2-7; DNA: TGCGCCAGCAGCTTGAGCGGGAGTCCCACCGGGCAGTACTTC; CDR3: CASSLSGSPTGQYF
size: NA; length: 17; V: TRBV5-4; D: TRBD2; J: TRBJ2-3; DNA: TGTGCCAGCAGCTTGGGGGCGGGGGGACTAGCTCTTGATACGCAGTATTTT; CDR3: CASSLGAGGLALDTQYF
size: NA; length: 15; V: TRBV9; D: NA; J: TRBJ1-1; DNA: TGTGCCAGCAGCGCCTTGAGAGGGGGGCACACTGAAGCTTTCTTT; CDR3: CASSALRGGHTEAFF
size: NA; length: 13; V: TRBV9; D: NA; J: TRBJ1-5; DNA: TGTGCCAGCAGCGTAGGGACCAACCAGCCCCAGCATTTT; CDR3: CASSVGTNQPQHF
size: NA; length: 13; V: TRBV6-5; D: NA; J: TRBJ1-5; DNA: TGTGCCAGCAGTTACGGGAGCAATCAGCCCCAGCATTTT; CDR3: CASSYGSNQPQHF
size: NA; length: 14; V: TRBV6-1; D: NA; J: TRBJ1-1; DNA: TGTGCCAGCAGTCGCCAGGGTCGGAACACTGAAGCTTTCTTT; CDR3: CASSRQGRNTEAFF
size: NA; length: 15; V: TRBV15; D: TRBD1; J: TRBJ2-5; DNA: TGTGCCACCAGCCCCGTGACAGGGGGCGGAGAGACCCAGTACTTC; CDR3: CATSPVTGGGETQYF
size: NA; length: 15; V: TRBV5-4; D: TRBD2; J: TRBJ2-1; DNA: TGTGCCAGCAGCGTGCGGGGGACCATTGTAACGGAGCAGTTCTTC; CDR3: CASSVRGTIVTEQFF